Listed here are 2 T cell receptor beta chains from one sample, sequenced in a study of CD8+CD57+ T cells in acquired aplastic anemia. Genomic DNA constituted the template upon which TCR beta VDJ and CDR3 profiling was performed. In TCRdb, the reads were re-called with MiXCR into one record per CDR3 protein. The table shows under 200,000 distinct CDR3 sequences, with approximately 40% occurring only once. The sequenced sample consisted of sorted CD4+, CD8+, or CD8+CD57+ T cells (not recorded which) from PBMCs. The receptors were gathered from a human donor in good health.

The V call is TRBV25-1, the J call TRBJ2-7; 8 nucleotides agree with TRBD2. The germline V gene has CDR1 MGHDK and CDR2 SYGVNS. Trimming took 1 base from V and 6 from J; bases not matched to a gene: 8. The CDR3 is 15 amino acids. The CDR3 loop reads CASSEFGGGGREQYF. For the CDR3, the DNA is TGTGCCAGCAGTGAATTCGGGGGGGGCGGACGCGAGCAGTACTTC.

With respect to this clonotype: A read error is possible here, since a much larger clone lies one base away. CDR3 in DNA: TGTGCCAGCACGCCGGGGACAGGGGGGGAGCAGTACTTC. Its translation is CASTPGTGGEQYF. The chain joins TRBV7-9 to TRBJ2-7; 11 bases are a match to TRBD1. J gave up 7 bases and V 7 bases, and 6 bases lay outside the gene matches. The CDR3 is 13 amino acids. Germline CDR1 reads SEHNR; CDR2 reads FQNEAQ (reference sequence).